The 23 T cell receptor beta chains below were found in one sample sequenced in a study of blood T cells in healthy people across ages. For the second PCR, which ran for about 6 to 11 cycles, a sample-barcoded 5' primer and a J-beta primer mix were used. TCRdb re-analysed the 5' RACE reads in MiXCR, keeping a single row per CDR3 protein. The repertoire includes approximately 850,000 distinct CDR3 sequences, 44% of them detected once, and roughly 18% sits in the top ten. The sample was blood. The origin of the receptors is a man aged 55 to 69 in good health.

J is TRBJ2-2 and V is TRBV29-1, with 9 bases fitting TRBD1. J was trimmed by 6 bases and V by 6 bases; bases with no gene match: 5. The CDR3 is 13 residues long. Germline assignment: CDR1 SQVTM and CDR2 ANQGSEA. CDR3 sequence (DNA): TGCAGCGTGGGACAGGGCGTAGCCGGGGAGCTGTTTTTT. This codes for CSVGQGVAGELFF.

Remarks on this clonotype: The junction departs from the called germline gene at one end, perhaps through a read error. The CDR3 nucleotides read TGCAGTGCTAGATTGGGCCTAGCTTGGGCAGATACGCGGTATTTT. Translating gives CSARLGLAWADTRYF. The chain combines TRBV20-1 with TRBJ2-3; possible D gene TRBD2, 5 bases. The CDR3 sequence is 15 residues long. Germline CDR1 and CDR2: DFQATT and SNEGSKA (reference sequence).

The V gene is TRBV2, the J gene TRBJ2-1; D is perhaps TRBD2 (7 bases). This CDR3 region has 16 residues. CDR1 and CDR2 from the germline V gene are SNHLY and FYNNEI. V was shortened by 4 bases and J by 1 base, with 14 bases between the two germline ends. The CDR3 bases are TGTGCCAGCAGTGGAATAGGGGGAGGGTCCTACAATGAGCAGTTCTTC. It yields the protein CASSGIGGGSYNEQFF.

The chain combines TRBV20-1 with TRBJ2-1; 11 bases line up with TRBD2. The end of the DNA aligns better with TRBJ2-7, so the J call may be wrong. CDR1 and CDR2 (germline): DFQATT, SNEGSKA (reference sequence). The CDR3 has 14 amino acids. The DNA for the CDR3 is TGCAGTGCTAGAGACACTAGCGGGGGAGGTGAGCAGTACTTC. Residues: CSARDTSGGGEQYF.

This clonotype was observed a few times. Germline and junction disagree at one end, which may indicate a read error. The chain recombines TRBV7-2 with TRBJ1-1; tentative D call: TRBD1 (6 bases). Germline CDR1 is SGHTA and CDR2 is FQGNSA. CDR3 length: 16 residues. CDR3 amino acids: CASSLTPQGPNTEAFF. CDR3 nucleotide sequence: TGTGCTAGCAGCTTAACCCCGCAGGGGCCGAACACTGAAGCTTTCTTT.

This clonotype has a handful of counts. This chain links TRBV6-6 with TRBJ2-7; the D call may be TRBD1 or TRBD2 (6 bases each). The CDR3 sequence is 14 residues long. Germline lookup yields CDR1 MNHNY and CDR2 SVGAGI (reference sequence). V lost 0 bases and J lost 3, with 9 bases in between. CDR3 coding DNA: TGTGCCAGCAGTTACTCCGAGGGGGGCTACGAGCAGTACTTC. Translated, it gives CASSYSEGGYEQYF.

The V gene is TRBV4-3, the J gene TRBJ2-7; 10 bases are a match to TRBD2. The J call could be wrong; TRBJ2-4 is a better fit for the DNA end. Germline CDR1 is LGHNA and CDR2 is YSLEER. CDR3 length: 16 residues. The DNA of the CDR3 is TGCGCCAGCAGCCTTGGTCCTAGCGGGGGAGAAAACATTCAGTACTTC. Its translation: CASSLGPSGGENIQYF.

As for this clonotype: A single base separates this from a much larger clone, so it may be a read error. V gene TRBV24-1 combines with J gene TRBJ2-3, with D possibly TRBD1 on 6 matching bases. There are 15 residues in the CDR3. Germline CDR1 reads KGHDR; CDR2 reads SFDVKD. The DNA for the CDR3 is TGTGCCCCCAGTGACTTGGGACAAGGGAGCGATACGCAGTATTTT. As protein: CAPSDLGQGSDTQYF.

This clonotype was picked up a small number of times. The V and J genes are TRBV29-1 and TRBJ2-5; the D gene is possibly TRBD1 (5 bases). Germline loops: CDR1 SQVTM, CDR2 ANQGSEA. Trimming took 3 bases from V and 1 from J, leaving 15 bases between them. The CDR3 is 15 amino acids. The CDR3 loop reads CSVEISTVFQETQYF. The CDR3 nucleotides are TGCAGCGTTGAGATATCGACAGTTTTCCAAGAGACCCAGTACTTC.

CDR3 region: CASSEVQTQYF. The DNA of the CDR3 is TGTGCCAGCAGTGAAGTACAGACCCAGTACTTC. V gene TRBV2 combines with J gene TRBJ2-5; no clear D gene. This CDR3 comprises 11 residues. Looked up from germline, CDR1 is SNHLY and CDR2 is FYNNEI. Trimming removed 1 base from V and 6 bases from J, with 3 bases in between.

This clonotype was counted only a few times. The rearrangement joins TRBV13 to TRBJ2-7; D gene unclear. From germline, CDR1 is PRHDT and CDR2 FYEKMQ (reference sequence). The CDR3 consists of 15 residues. With 0 bases removed from V and 1 base from J, the gap between germline ends came to 10 bases. The CDR3 loop reads CASSLGSDGSYEQYF. In nucleotides, the CDR3 is TGTGCCAGCAGCTTAGGCTCAGACGGATCCTACGAGCAGTACTTC. Based on the CDR3 plus reference TRBV13 and TRBJ2-7, the full variable domain is AAGVIQSPRHLIKEKRETATLKCYPIPRHDTVYWYQQGPGQDPQFLISFYEKMQSDKGSIPDRFSAQQFSDYHSELNMSSLELGDSALYFCASSLGSDGSYEQYFGPGTRLTVT.

CDR3: CASSEIAGGETQYF. CDR3 coding DNA: TGTGCCAGCAGTGAAATAGCGGGGGGAGAGACCCAGTACTTC. The rearrangement uses TRBV2 and TRBJ2-7; 10 bases fit TRBD2. TRBJ2-5 explains the end of the DNA better; the J call may be wrong. The CDR3 totals 14 residues. Germline-derived CDR1 and CDR2 are SNHLY and FYNNEI.

This clonotype turned up a few times. The chain carries TRBV4-3 and TRBJ2-1; 14 positions agree with TRBD2. The CDR3 covers 13 residues. Germline V lookup: CDR1 LGHNA, CDR2 YSLEER. V shed 6 bases, J shed 9 bases, and the junction held 1 base outside the gene matches. CDR3 sequence: CASRTSGGGEQFF. CDR3 nucleotides: TGCGCCAGCAGGACTAGCGGGGGGGGTGAGCAGTTCTTC.

This sequence joins TRBV9 and TRBJ2-6, with TRBD1 matching over 7 bases. V lost 1 base and J lost 0; bases outside the gene matches: 16. Germline assignment: CDR1 SGDLS and CDR2 YYNGEE. This CDR3 is built from 21 residues. CDR3 in DNA: TGTGCCAGCAGCGTATCCCCCCGGGACAGCGAAAGAGACTCTGGGGCCAACGTCCTGACTTTC. Protein product: CASSVSPRDSERDSGANVLTF.

Concerning this clonotype: At one of its ends the junction is not consistent with the germline gene, which may arise from a read error. This chain joins TRBV5-1 and TRBJ1-2; 8 bases align to TRBD1. This CDR3 contains 13 residues. Germline values: CDR1 SGHRS, CDR2 YFSETQ. Here the CDR3 reads CASSLDRVYDYTF. Written as DNA, the CDR3 is TGCGCCAGCAGCCTGGACAGGGTCTATGACTACACCTTC.

The chain uses TRBV30 and TRBJ2-7, with D unresolved. V shed 0 bases and J shed 4 bases, with 7 bases lying between them. Looked up from germline, CDR1 is GTSNPN and CDR2 is SVGIG (reference sequence). This CDR3 is 12 amino acids long. For the CDR3, the DNA is TGTGCCTGGAGTGTTAACCGGTACGAGCAGTACTTC. Protein product: CAWSVNRYEQYF.

The V and J genes are TRBV6-2 or TRBV6-3 and TRBJ1-5; unclear D gene. V was trimmed by 7 bases and J by 5 bases, leaving 9 bases between them. This CDR3 has 12 residues. The germline V gene has CDR1 MNHEY and CDR2 SVGEGT. The CDR3 here is CASTYKDQPQHF. In nucleotides, the CDR3 is TGTGCCAGCACTTATAAGGATCAGCCCCAGCATTTT.

This rearrangement joins TRBV5-1 to TRBJ2-5; 9 nucleotides agree with TRBD1. After removal of 0 bases from V and 3 bases from J, the junction contained 12 bases not matched to a gene. Germline V gene lookup returns CDR1 SGHRS and CDR2 YFSETQ. There are 18 residues in the CDR3. The CDR3 spells CASSLGGQGRTTKETQYF. CDR3 nucleotides: TGCGCCAGCAGCTTGGGGGGACAGGGTCGGACTACCAAAGAGACCCAGTACTTC.

The chain carries TRBV25-1 and TRBJ2-2; D is undetermined. The CDR3 is 15 residues long. Germline CDR1 reads MGHDK; CDR2 reads SYGVNS. Trimming shortened V by 1 base and J by 6 bases, and 12 bases separated the two germline ends. DNA of the CDR3: TGTGCCAGCAGTGAATCTAGGGCCCGTCCCGGGGAGCTGTTTTTT. Translated: CASSESRARPGELFF.

In this sample, this clonotype turned up a few times. The chain employs TRBV29-1 and TRBJ2-7; D perhaps matches TRBD2 (5 bases). The CDR3 contains 13 residues. Germline V lookup: CDR1 SQVTM, CDR2 ANQGSEA. V was shortened by 4 bases and J by 0 bases, with 10 bases between the two germline ends. This CDR3 is CSVVSGVSYEQYF. DNA for the CDR3: TGCAGCGTTGTGTCCGGGGTCTCCTACGAGCAGTACTTC.

The rearrangement links TRBV11-2 to TRBJ2-3, with TRBD2 matching 10 bases. CDR1 is SGHAT, CDR2 FQNNGV, per germline. Unmatched junction bases numbered 6, after V lost 4 bases and J lost 8 bases. CDR3 size: 14 residues. This chain's CDR3 is CASSSGTSVGTQYF. CDR3 DNA sequence: TGTGCCAGCAGCTCAGGGACTAGCGTCGGTACGCAGTATTTT. Drawing the rest from reference TRBV11-2 and TRBJ2-3, the complete variable domain is EAGVAQSPRYKIIEKRQSVAFWCNPISGHATLYWYQQILGQGPKLLIQFQNNGVVDDSQLPKDRFSAERLKGVDSTLKIQPAKLEDSAVYLCASSSGTSVGTQYFGPGTRLTVL.

The J gene is TRBJ2-1, the V gene TRBV4-3; D is perhaps TRBD2 (7 bases). Deletions cut 3 bases from V and 5 bases from J, with 14 bases between. The CDR3 covers 15 residues. Per the germline V gene, CDR1 is LGHNA and CDR2 is YSLEER. The CDR3 region has the DNA TGCGCCAGCAGCCACCTGGGGGGGGCCAACAATGAGCAGTTCTTC. It specifies CASSHLGGANNEQFF.

The rearrangement joins TRBV24-1 to TRBJ2-1; 14 nucleotides agree with TRBD2. Germline V lookup: CDR1 KGHDR, CDR2 SFDVKD. V shed 4 bases, J shed 7 bases, and the junction held 11 bases outside the gene matches. This CDR3 has 18 residues. CDR3 nucleotides: TGTGCCACCAGTGAACCGACTAGCGGGGGGGCCGTAAGGAATGAGCAGTTCTTC. Its translation: CATSEPTSGGAVRNEQFF.